Listed here is a single T cell receptor beta chain. The antigen remains undetermined. Lacking the conserved final phenylalanine or tryptophan, this CDR3 likely reflects a read error. Amplification of TCR beta CDR3 regions used RNA as the template. The study used the HTBI primer set for a first-round RT-PCR of the TCR CDR3. TCRdb called the multiplex PCR reads again in MiXCR, with one record for every CDR3 protein. The table lists some 740,000 distinct CDR3 sequences, around 15% of them singletons. This specimen belongs to a study of T cells in Graves' hyperthyroidism and ophthalmopathy. Diagnoses were established using clinical symptoms, serum thyroxine and TRAb, thyroid ultrasound and orbital computed tomography. The trim removed 3 bases at V and 9 bases at J, leaving 6 bases unmatched. The CDR3 runs to 14 residues. The germline V gene has CDR1 DFQATT and CDR2 SNEGSKA (reference sequence). Study-level results: Ophthalmopathy was separated from stable hyperthyroidism by a 13 V-J model. In the blood, most expanded thyroid clonotypes above 0.001 appeared as well.

Source material: blood. The V gene is TRBV20-1, the J gene TRBJ1-6; 9 bases are a match to TRBD1. The sequence came from a woman aged 18 to 35 with Graves' hyperthyroidism. As DNA, the CDR3 is TGCAGTGCTAGCAGGGGACAGGGACTTTCACCCCTCCACCTT. Amino acid sequence: CSASRGQGLSPLHL.